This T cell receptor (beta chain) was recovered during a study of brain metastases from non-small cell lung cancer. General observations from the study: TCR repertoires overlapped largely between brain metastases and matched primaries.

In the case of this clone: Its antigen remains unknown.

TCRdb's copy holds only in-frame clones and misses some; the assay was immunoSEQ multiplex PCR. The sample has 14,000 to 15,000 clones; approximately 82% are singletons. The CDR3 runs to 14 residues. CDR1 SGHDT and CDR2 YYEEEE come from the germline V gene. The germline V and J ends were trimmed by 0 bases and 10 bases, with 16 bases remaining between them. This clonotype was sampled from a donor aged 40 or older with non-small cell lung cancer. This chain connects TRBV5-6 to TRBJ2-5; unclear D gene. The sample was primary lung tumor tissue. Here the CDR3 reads CASSLGLPARDQYF. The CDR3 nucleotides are TGTGCCAGCAGCTTGGGTCTGCCTGCAAGAGACCAGTACTTC.